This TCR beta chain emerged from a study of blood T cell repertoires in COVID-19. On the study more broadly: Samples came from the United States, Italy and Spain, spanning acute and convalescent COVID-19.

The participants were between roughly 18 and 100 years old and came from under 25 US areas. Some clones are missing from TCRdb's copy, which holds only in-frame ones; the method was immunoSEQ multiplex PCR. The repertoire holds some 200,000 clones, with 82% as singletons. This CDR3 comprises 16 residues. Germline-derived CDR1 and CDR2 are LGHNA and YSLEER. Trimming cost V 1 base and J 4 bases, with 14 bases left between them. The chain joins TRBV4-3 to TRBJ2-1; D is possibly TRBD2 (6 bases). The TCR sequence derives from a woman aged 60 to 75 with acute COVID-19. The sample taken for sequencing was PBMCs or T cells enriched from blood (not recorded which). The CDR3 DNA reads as TGCGCCAGCAGCCAAGGAACGGGGGACTTATACAATGAGCAGTTCTTC. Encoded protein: CASSQGTGDLYNEQFF.